This paragraph reports one TCR beta chain. The CDR3 length is 15 residues. The germline V gene encodes CDR1 MNHEY and CDR2 SMNVEV (reference sequence). Trimming pared 3 bases from V and 4 bases from J, leaving 12 bases between. The sample comes from a study of OX40 agonist ivuxolimab in advanced cancers. For the study at large: Averaging roughly 60 years in age, with a range of about 20 to 90, the cohort was 65% to 90% male. Partial responses, seen in three patients, involved one hepatocellular carcinoma and two cutaneous melanomas.

Cycle 7 day 1, cycle 4 day 1, and baseline were the timepoints at which blood was sampled. The data were produced by immunoSEQ multiplex PCR, yet TCRdb's version contains in-frame clones alone and is incomplete. In the table there are 35,000 to 50,000 clones, 92% of which are singletons. The origin of this receptor is an adult with an advanced solid tumor such as melanoma, head and neck, liver or kidney cancer. The sequenced sample was CD4+ or CD8+ T cells sorted from blood, obtained in a trial of the OX40 agonist ivuxolimab. The chain combines TRBV27 with TRBJ2-2; D not certain. CDR3 coding DNA: TGTGCCAGCAGTTTTGACACCCCGGGCACCGGGGAGCTGTTTTTT. It translates to CASSFDTPGTGELFF.